This record covers a single T cell receptor (beta chain). This specimen belongs to a study of blood T cell repertoires in COVID-19. Assay: immunoSEQ multiplex PCR; the TCRdb copy retains only in-frame clones and omits some. Among hundreds of thousands of clones listed, roughly 84% were seen once. The trim removed 8 bases at V and 0 bases at J, leaving 7 bases unmatched. Germline V lookup: CDR1 SGHVS, CDR2 FQNEAQ. The CDR3 totals 14 residues. The sequence was collected from a woman in her twenties or thirties who had recovered from COVID-19. The sample comprised PBMCs or T cells enriched from blood (not recorded which). The chain joins TRBV7-8 to TRBJ2-7, with 7 bases that match TRBD2. The CDR3, as DNA: TGTGCCAGCTCCTCTTGGGGGGGCTCCTACGAGCAGTACTTC. It yields the protein CASSSWGGSYEQYF. Looking up the rest from reference TRBV7-8 and TRBJ2-7 gives the full variable domain: GAGVSQSPRYKVAKRGQDVALRCDPISGHVSLFWYQQALGQGPEFLTYFQNEAQLDKSGLPSDRFFAERPEGSVSTLKIQRTQQEDSAVYLCASSSWGGSYEQYFGPGTRLTVT.